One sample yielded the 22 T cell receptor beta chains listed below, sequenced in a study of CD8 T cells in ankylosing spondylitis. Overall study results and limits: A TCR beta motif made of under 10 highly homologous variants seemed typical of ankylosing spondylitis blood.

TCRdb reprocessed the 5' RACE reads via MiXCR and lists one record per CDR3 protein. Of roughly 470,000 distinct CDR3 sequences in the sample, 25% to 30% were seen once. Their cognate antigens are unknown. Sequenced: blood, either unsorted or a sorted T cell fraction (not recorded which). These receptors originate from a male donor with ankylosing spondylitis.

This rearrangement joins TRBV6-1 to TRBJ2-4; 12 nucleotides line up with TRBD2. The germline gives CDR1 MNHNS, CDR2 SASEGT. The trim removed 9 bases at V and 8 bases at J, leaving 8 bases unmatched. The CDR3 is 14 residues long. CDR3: CASILAGGPDIQYF. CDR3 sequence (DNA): TGTGCCAGTATTCTAGCGGGAGGGCCGGACATTCAGTACTTC.

The CDR3 reads CATSEPDRGANQPQHF. As DNA, the CDR3 is TGTGCCACCAGTGAACCTGACAGGGGAGCGAATCAGCCCCAGCATTTT. V usage is TRBV24-1 and J usage is TRBJ1-5; 8 bases fit TRBD1. The germline gives CDR1 KGHDR, CDR2 SFDVKD. V lost 4 bases to trimming and J lost 4 bases; unmatched junction nucleotides: 8. CDR3 length: 16 residues.

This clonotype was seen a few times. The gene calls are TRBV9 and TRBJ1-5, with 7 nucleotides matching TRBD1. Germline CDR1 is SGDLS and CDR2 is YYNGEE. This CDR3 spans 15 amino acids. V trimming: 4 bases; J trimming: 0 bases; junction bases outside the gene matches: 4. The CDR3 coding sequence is TGTGCCAGCAGCCCGGGACAGTATAGCAATCAGCCCCAGCATTTT. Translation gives CASSPGQYSNQPQHF. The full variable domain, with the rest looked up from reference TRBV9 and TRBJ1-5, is DSGVTQTPKHLITATGQRVTLRCSPRSGDLSVYWYQQSLDQGLQFLIQYYNGEERAKGNILERFSAQQFPDLHSELNLSSLELGDSALYFCASSPGQYSNQPQHFGDGTRLSIL.

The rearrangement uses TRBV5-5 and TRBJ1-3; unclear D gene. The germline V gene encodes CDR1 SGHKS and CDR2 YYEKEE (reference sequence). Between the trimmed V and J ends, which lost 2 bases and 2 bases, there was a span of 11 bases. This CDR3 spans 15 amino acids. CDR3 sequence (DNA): TGTGCCAGCAGCTTAAGGTCTACCACTGGAAACACCATATATTTT. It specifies CASSLRSTTGNTIYF. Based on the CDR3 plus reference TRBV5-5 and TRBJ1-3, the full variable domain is DAGVTQSPTHLIKTRGQQVTLRCSPISGHKSVSWYQQVLGQGPQFIFQYYEKEERGRGNFPDRFSARQFPNYSSELNVNALLLGDSALYLCASSLRSTTGNTIYFGEGSWLTVV.

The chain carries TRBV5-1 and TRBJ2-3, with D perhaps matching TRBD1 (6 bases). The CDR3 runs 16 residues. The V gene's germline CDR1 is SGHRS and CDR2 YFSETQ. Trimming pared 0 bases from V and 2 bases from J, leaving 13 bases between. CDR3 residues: CASSLVTGSVTDTQYF. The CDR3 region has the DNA TGCGCCAGCAGCTTGGTAACAGGGAGTGTCACAGATACGCAGTATTTT. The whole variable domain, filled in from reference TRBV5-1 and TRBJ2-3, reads KAGVTQTPRYLIKTRGQQVTLSCSPISGHRSVSWYQQTPGQGLQFLFEYFSETQRNKGNFPGRFSGRQFSNSRSEMNVSTLELGDSALYLCASSLVTGSVTDTQYFGPGTRLTVL.

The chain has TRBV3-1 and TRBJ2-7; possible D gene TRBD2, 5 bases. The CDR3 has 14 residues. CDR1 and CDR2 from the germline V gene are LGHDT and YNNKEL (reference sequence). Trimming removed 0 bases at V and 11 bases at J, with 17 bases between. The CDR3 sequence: CASSQDVASPKEYF. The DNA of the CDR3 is TGTGCCAGCAGCCAAGATGTAGCGTCCCCAAAGGAGTACTTC.

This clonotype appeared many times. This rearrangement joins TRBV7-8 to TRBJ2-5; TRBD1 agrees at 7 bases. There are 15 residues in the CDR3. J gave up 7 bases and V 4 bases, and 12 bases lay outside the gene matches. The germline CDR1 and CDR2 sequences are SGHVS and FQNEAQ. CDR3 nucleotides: TGTGCCAGCAGCTACACCGGGACAGCTATGGTGACCCAGTACTTC. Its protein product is CASSYTGTAMVTQYF.

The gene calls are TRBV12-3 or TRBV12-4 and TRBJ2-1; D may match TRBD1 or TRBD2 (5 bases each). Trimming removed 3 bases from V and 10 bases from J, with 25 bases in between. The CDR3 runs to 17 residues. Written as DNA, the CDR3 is TGTGCCAGCAGTTTTTTCGGCGGAGGCCGATTTTGGGGGGAGCAGTTCTTC. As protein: CASSFFGGGRFWGEQFF.

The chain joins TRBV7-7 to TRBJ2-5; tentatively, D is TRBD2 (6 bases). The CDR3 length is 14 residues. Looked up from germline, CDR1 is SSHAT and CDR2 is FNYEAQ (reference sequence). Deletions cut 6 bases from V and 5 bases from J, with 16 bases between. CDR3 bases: TGTGCCAGCAGGCCCACGACGGGAGACGAGACCCAGTACTTC. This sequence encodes CASRPTTGDETQYF.

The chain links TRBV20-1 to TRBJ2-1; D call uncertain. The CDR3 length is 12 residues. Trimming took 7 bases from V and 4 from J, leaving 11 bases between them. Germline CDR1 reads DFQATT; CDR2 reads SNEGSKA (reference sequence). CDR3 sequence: CSGARPYNEQFF. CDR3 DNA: TGCAGTGGGGCCAGACCGTACAATGAGCAGTTCTTC.

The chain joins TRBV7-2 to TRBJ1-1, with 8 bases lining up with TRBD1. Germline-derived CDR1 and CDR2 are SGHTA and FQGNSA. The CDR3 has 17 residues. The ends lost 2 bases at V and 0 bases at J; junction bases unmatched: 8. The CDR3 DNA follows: TGTGCCAGCAGCTTACAGGGGGCTATGAGGATGAACACTGAAGCTTTCTTT. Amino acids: CASSLQGAMRMNTEAFF.

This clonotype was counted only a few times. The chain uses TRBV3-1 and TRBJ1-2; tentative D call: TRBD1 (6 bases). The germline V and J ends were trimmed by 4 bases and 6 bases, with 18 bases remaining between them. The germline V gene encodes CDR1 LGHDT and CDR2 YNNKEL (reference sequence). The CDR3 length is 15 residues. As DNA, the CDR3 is TGTGCCAGCAGCCCTCACGGGGCGGGGGGCGATGGCTACACCTTC. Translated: CASSPHGAGGDGYTF.

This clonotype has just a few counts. The CDR3 region has the DNA TGCAGTGCTAGAGATATAGGCGGGAGGGCCACCGGGGAGCTGTTTTTT. This codes for CSARDIGGRATGELFF. V gene TRBV20-1 combines with J gene TRBJ2-2; 9 nucleotides line up with TRBD2. The germline gives CDR1 DFQATT, CDR2 SNEGSKA (reference sequence). After removal of 0 bases from V and 4 bases from J, the junction contained 6 bases not matched to a gene. This CDR3 is built from 16 residues.

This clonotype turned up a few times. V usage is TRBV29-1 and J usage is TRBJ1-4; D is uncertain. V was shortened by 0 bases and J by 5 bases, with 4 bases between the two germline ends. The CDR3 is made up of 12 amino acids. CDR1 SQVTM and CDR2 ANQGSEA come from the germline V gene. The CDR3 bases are TGCAGCGTTGAAGATTGGAATGAAAAACTGTTTTTT. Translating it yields CSVEDWNEKLFF.

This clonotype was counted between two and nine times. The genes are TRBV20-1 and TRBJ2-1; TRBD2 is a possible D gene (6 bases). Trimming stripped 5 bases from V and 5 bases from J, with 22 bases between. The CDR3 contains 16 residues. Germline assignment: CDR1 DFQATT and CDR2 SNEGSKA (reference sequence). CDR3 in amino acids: CSAPRGGRRFHNEQFF. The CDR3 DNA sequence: TGCAGTGCTCCCCGTGGGGGGAGGAGGTTCCACAATGAGCAGTTCTTC.

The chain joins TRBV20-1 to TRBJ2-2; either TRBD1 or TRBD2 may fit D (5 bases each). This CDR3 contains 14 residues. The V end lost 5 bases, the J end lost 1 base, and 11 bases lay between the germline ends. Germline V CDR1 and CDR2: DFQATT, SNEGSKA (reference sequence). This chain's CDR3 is CSAPGRRNTGELFF. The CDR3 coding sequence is TGCAGTGCTCCGGGGCGGAGGAACACCGGGGAGCTGTTTTTT.

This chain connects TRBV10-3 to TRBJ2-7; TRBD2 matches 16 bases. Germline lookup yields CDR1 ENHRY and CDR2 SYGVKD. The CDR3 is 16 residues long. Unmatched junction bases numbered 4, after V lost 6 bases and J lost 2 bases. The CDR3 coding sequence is TGTGCCATCAGAATTGGGACTAGCGGGAGGGCCTACGAGCAGTACTTC. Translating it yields CAIRIGTSGRAYEQYF.

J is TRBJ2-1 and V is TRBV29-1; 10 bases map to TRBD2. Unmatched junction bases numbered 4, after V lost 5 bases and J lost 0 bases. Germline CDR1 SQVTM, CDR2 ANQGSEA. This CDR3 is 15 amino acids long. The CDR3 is CSVIAGGPSYNEQFF. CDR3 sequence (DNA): TGCAGCGTTATAGCGGGAGGCCCCTCCTACAATGAGCAGTTCTTC.

CDR3 region: CASRTGKGGVTDTQYF. CDR3 coding DNA: TGTGCCAGTAGGACGGGTAAGGGAGGTGTGACAGATACGCAGTATTTT. V is TRBV19 and J is TRBJ2-3, with D maybe TRBD2 (6 bases). The CDR3 sequence is 16 residues long. CDR1 and CDR2 (germline): LNHDA, SQIVND (reference sequence). The ends were cut back, 6 bases at V and 3 bases at J, with 19 bases in the middle. The full variable domain, with the rest looked up from reference TRBV19 and TRBJ2-3, is DGGITQSPKYLFRKEGQNVTLSCEQNLNHDAMYWYRQDPGQGLRLIYYSQIVNDFQKGDIAEGYSVSREKKESFPLTVTSAQKNPTAFYLCASRTGKGGVTDTQYFGPGTRLTVL.

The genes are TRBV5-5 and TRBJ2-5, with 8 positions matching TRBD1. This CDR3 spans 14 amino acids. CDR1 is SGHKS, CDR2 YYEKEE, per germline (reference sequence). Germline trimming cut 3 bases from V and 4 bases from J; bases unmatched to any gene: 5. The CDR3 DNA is TGTGCCAGCAGCTCACCCAGGGGGCGAGAGACCCAGTACTTC. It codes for CASSSPRGRETQYF.

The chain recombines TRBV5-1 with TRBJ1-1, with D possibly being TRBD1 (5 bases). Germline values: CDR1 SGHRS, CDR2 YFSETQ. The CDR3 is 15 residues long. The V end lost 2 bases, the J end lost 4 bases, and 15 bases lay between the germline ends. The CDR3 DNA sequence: TGCGCCAGCAGCTTCTTAGGGCAGGGCGGCACTGAAGCTTTCTTT. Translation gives CASSFLGQGGTEAFF.

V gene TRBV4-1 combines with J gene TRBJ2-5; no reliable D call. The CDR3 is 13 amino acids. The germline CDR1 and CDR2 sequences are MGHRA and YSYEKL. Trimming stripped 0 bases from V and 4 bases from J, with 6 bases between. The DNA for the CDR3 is TGCGCCAGCAGCCAAGATCTCCTAGAGACCCAGTACTTC. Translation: CASSQDLLETQYF.